One T cell receptor beta chain is described in this entry. The target antigen is unknown. The method was immunoSEQ multiplex PCR; TCRdb's version includes in-frame clones alone and lacks a portion of them. The sample records around 21,000 clones, roughly 80% being singletons. These data are taken from a study of T cells in localized non-small cell lung cancer. General observations from the study: There was an association of higher blood T cell density with longer overall survival. Within adjacent lung there appeared a median around 60 of the top 100 tumor clones. The tumor had only one region sequenced, so heterogeneity remains possible. T cell clonality was highest in uninvolved adjacent lung, above tumor.

CDR1 is SGHKS and CDR2 is YYEKEE in the germline V gene (reference sequence). Losses at the gene ends were 2 bases for V and 6 bases for J; bases not matched to a gene: 5. The CDR3 runs 14 residues. The rearrangement links TRBV5-5 to TRBJ1-5; 7 positions agree with TRBD1. Here the sequenced sample was peripheral blood, taken before any cancer treatment. This clonotype was sampled from a man aged 40-75 years with stage I lung adenocarcinoma. The CDR3 DNA reads as TGTGCCAGCAGCTTAAGGGGGCAGGGTCAGCCCCAGCATTTT. Amino acid sequence: CASSLRGQGQPQHF.